This T cell receptor beta chain was found in a study of cytomegalovirus exposure and HLA in healthy donors. A word on this clone: The junction departs from the called germline gene at one end, perhaps through a read error.

The PCR had 60 Vbeta and 13 Jbeta primers. Sequencing used immunoSEQ multiplex PCR; TCRdb keeps in-frame clones, though not all of them. The sample holds roughly 110,000 clones, 65% to 85% seen once. The sequence derives from a man between 18 and 35 years old in good health and CMV-seronegative. Source material: PBMCs.

Here the CDR3 DNA reads TGTGCCAGTAGTATAGTGGCGGTCCGCGAGGGCTACCCCTTC. Its translation: CASSIVAVREGYPF. The J gene is TRBJ1-2, the V gene TRBV19, with D hard to call. Germline assignment: CDR1 LNHDA and CDR2 SQIVND (reference sequence). This CDR3 comprises 14 residues.